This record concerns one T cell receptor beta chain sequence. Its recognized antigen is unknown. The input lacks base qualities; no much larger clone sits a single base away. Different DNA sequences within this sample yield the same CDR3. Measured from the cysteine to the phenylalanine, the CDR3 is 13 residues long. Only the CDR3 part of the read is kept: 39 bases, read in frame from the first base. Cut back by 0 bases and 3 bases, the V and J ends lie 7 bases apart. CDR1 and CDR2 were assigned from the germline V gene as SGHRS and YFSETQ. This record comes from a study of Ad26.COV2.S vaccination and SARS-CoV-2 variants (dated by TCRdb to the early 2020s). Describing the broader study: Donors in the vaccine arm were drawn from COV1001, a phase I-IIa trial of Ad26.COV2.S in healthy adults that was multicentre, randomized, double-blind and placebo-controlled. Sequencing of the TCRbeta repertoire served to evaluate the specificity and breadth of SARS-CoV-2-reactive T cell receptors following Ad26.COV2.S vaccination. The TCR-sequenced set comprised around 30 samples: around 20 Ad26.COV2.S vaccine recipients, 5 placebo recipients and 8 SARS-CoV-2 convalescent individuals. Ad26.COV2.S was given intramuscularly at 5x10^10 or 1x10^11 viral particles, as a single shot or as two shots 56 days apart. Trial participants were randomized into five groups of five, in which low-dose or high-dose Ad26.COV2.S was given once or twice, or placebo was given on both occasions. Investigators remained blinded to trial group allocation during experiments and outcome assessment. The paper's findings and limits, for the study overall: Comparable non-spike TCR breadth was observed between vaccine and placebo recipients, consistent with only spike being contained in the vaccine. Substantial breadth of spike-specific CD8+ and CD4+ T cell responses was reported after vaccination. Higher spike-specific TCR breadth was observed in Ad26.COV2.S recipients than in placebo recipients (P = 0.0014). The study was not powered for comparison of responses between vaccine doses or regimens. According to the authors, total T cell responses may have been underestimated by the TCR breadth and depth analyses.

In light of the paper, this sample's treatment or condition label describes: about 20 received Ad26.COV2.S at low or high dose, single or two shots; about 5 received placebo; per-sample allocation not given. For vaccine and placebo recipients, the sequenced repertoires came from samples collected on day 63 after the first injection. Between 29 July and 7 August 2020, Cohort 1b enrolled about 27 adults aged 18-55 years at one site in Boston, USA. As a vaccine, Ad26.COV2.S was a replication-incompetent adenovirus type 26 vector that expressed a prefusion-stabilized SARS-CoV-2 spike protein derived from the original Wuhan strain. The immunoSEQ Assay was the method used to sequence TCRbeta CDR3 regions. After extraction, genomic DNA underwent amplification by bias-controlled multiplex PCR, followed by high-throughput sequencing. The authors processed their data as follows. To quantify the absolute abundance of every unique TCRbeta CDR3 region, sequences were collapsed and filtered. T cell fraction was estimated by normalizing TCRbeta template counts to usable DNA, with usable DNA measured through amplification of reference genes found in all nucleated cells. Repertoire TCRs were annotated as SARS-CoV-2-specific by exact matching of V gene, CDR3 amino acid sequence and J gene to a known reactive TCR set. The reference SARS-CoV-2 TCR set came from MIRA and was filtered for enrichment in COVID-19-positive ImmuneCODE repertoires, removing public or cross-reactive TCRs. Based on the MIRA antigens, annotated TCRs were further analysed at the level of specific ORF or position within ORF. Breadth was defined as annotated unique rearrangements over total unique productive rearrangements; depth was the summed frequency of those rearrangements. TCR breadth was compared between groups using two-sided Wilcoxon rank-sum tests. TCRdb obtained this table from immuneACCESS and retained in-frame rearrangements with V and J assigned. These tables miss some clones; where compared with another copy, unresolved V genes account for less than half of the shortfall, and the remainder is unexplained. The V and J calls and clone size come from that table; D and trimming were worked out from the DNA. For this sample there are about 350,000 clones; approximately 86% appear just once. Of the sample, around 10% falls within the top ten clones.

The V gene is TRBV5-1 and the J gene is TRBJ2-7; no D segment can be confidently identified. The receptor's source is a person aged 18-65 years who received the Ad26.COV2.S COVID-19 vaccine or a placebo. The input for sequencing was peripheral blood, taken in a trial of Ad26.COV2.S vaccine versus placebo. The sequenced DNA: TGCGCCAGCAGCTTGGTGGGCGACTACGAGCAGTACTTC. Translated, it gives CASSLVGDYEQYF.